This T cell receptor beta chain is drawn from a study of T cell responses to AZD1222 COVID-19 vaccine. Study observations and caveats: Scientists sampled the repertoires only once the peak T cell response had passed.

Method: immunoSEQ multiplex PCR; TCRdb's copy keeps in-frame clones and lacks some. In the table there are some 120,000 clones, about 89% of which are singletons. As concerns this clone: Its antigen remains unknown.

V was pared by 0 bases and J by 0 bases, with 11 bases between. The germline V gene encodes CDR1 SGHRS and CDR2 YFSETQ. The CDR3 consists of 16 residues. The source is an adult in good health. This specimen consisted of peripheral blood, obtained on day 0 of AZD1222 vaccination. The chain carries TRBV5-1 and TRBJ2-3; D gene uncertain. CDR3 amino acids: CASSLGLAASTDTQYF. The CDR3 DNA sequence: TGCGCCAGCAGCTTGGGATTAGCAGCTAGCACAGATACGCAGTATTTT.